This is a list of T cell receptor beta chains from one sample in a study of prognosis after radiotherapy for stage I lung cancer. TCRdb processed the multiplex PCR reads anew with MiXCR; each CDR3 protein has one entry. This sample has around 15,000 distinct CDR3 sequences, with approximately 15% found just once. The source was PBMCs, collected before or after stereotactic body radiation therapy (not recorded which). These receptors were obtained from a donor of 50 years or more with non-small cell lung cancer. CDR3s include the opening cysteine and the closing phenylalanine or tryptophan. The D gene is left open where the match is weak. Rows give clone size only sometimes, using once, few, many, or a class for an expanded clone.

j_gene,v_gene,d_gene,len,abundance,CDR3aa,CDR3nt
TRBJ2-7,TRBV20-1,-,11,many,CSARSGVEQYF,TGCAGTGCTAGATCCGGGGTGGAGCAGTACTTC
TRBJ1-4,TRBV19,TRBD1,16,many,CASSIDGTGTNEKLFF,TGTGCCAGTAGTATAGATGGGACAGGGACTAATGAAAAACTGTTTTTT
TRBJ2-3,TRBV5-1,-,12,many,CASSRDQDTQYF,TGCGCCAGCAGCAGGGATCAAGATACGCAGTATTTT
TRBJ2-2,TRBV20-1,TRBD1,18,-,CSARDLRWTGEQGGELFF,TGCAGTGCTAGAGACCTGCGCTGGACAGGGGAACAGGGAGGGGAGCTGTTTTTT
TRBJ2-3,TRBV7-9,-,15,many,CASRNTGPRTDTQYF,TGTGCCAGCAGAAATACCGGGCCCCGCACAGATACGCAGTATTTT
TRBJ2-2,TRBV10-2,-,12,many,CASRLGTGELFF,TGCGCCAGCAGGCTCGGAACCGGGGAGCTGTTTTTT
TRBJ1-6,TRBV4-1,-,14,many,CASSHGGGNSPLHF,TGCGCCAGCAGCCACGGTGGGGGGAATTCACCCCTCCACTTT
TRBJ1-1,TRBV2,TRBD1,15,many,CASNKKTGANTEAFF,TGTGCCAGCAATAAAAAGACAGGGGCTAATACTGAAGCTTTCTTT
TRBJ2-7,TRBV19,TRBD2,16,many,CASSTRLAGYAYEQYF,TGTGCCAGTAGTACAAGACTAGCGGGATACGCCTACGAGCAGTACTTC
TRBJ2-3,TRBV20-1,-,15,many,CSAIRVRGQADTQYF,TGCAGTGCAATTCGGGTCAGGGGACAAGCAGATACGCAGTATTTT
TRBJ2-7,TRBV7-2,TRBD2,14,medium-sized,CASRTSGGSYEQYF,TGTGCCAGCAGGACTAGCGGGGGCTCCTACGAGCAGTACTTC
TRBJ2-3,TRBV24-1,-,11,-,CATGGGDTQYF,TGTGCCACGGGAGGAGGGGATACGCAGTATTTT
TRBJ2-1,TRBV7-3,TRBD2,18,-,CSSSRTSGSQGGYNEQFF,TGCTCCAGCAGCCGGACTAGCGGGAGCCAAGGGGGGTACAATGAGCAGTTCTTC
TRBJ2-1,TRBV18,-,16,-,CASSPQGASSYNEQFF,TGTGCCAGCTCACCACAGGGCGCAAGCTCCTACAATGAGCAGTTCTTC
TRBJ1-5,TRBV6-2/TRBV6-3,-,14,many,CASSYSSGGQPQHF,TGTGCCAGCAGTTACTCGTCGGGCGGCCAGCCCCAGCATTTT
TRBJ1-2,TRBV5-6,-,16,many,CASSSRRHILNYGYTF,TGTGCCAGCAGCTCTAGGCGGCACATCCTTAACTATGGCTACACCTTC
TRBJ2-2,TRBV4-3,TRBD2,17,many,CASSQEALAGLIGELFF,TGCGCCAGCAGCCAAGAGGCCCTAGCGGGACTTATCGGGGAGCTGTTTTTT
TRBJ2-1,TRBV6-2/TRBV6-3,-,13,many,CASSVGTVARKFF,TGTGCCAGCAGTGTTGGAACAGTCGCGAGAAAATTCTTC
TRBJ2-5,TRBV20-1,-,12,few,CSARVSAETQYF,TGCAGTGCGAGGGTGAGCGCGGAGACCCAGTACTTC
TRBJ2-3,TRBV11-2,-,13,many,CASRPPGTDTQYF,TGTGCCAGCAGGCCCCCAGGCACAGATACGCAGTATTTT
TRBJ1-6,TRBV12-5,-,14,medium-sized,CASGLFGSGSPLHF,TGTGCTAGTGGTTTGTTTGGGTCTGGTTCACCCCTCCACTTT
TRBJ1-1,TRBV12-3/TRBV12-4,-,14,many,CASSLYLGSTEAFF,TGTGCCAGCAGTTTATATCTTGGGAGCACTGAAGCTTTCTTT
TRBJ1-1,TRBV7-9,TRBD1,13,many,CASSSGQAEGAFF,TGTGCCAGCAGCTCAGGACAGGCCGAGGGCGCTTTCTTT
TRBJ1-6,TRBV7-9,-,14,-,CASSRVGYNSPLHF,TGTGCCAGCAGCCGTGTGGGGTATAATTCACCCCTCCACTTT
TRBJ1-4,TRBV5-6,TRBD1,15,many,CASSMGQVSNEKLFF,TGTGCCAGCAGTATGGGACAGGTCTCTAATGAAAAACTGTTTTTT
TRBJ2-3,TRBV7-3,-,18,-,CASISPAPEADYTDTQYF,TGTGCCAGCATCTCTCCGGCCCCGGAGGCTGACTACACAGATACGCAGTATTTT
TRBJ2-5,TRBV19,TRBD2,14,many,CATLGTSPGETQYF,TGTGCCACCCTCGGGACTAGCCCCGGGGAGACCCAGTACTTC
TRBJ2-5,TRBV2,-,13,many,CASSGTGTETQYF,TGTGCCAGCAGTGGCACAGGAACAGAGACCCAGTACTTC
TRBJ2-7,TRBV19,-,15,many,CASSIETGSYYEQYF,TGTGCCAGTAGTATAGAAACAGGGAGCTACTACGAGCAGTACTTC
TRBJ1-2,TRBV6-5,-,14,many,CASSSRYRDWGYTF,TGTGCCAGCAGTTCGCGATACAGGGACTGGGGCTACACCTTC
TRBJ2-4,TRBV18,TRBD1,14,many,CASSHRGAKNIQYF,TGTGCCAGCTCACACAGGGGCGCCAAAAACATTCAGTACTTC
TRBJ2-5,TRBV19,-,13,many,CASSHGGRETQYF,TGTGCCAGTAGTCACGGTGGGAGAGAGACCCAGTACTTC
TRBJ1-2,TRBV18,TRBD1,14,many,CASSLYRGKDGYTF,TGTGCCAGCTCCTTGTACAGGGGAAAGGATGGCTACACCTTC
TRBJ1-1,TRBV28,-,13,many,CASSLETNTEAFF,TGTGCCAGCAGTCTTGAGACGAACACTGAAGCTTTCTTT
TRBJ1-2,TRBV27,-,12,many,CASSLQGYGYTF,TGTGCCAGCAGCCTACAGGGCTATGGCTACACCTTC
TRBJ2-3,TRBV29-1,-,13,many,CSGQPFSADTQYF,TGCAGCGGCCAACCTTTCTCTGCAGATACGCAGTATTTT
TRBJ2-5,TRBV24-1,-,17,-,CATSDRALAEGGETQYF,TGTGCCACCAGTGATCGCGCTCTGGCGGAAGGGGGAGAGACCCAGTACTTC
TRBJ2-1,TRBV24-1,-,12,many,CATSAGSVEQFF,TGTGCCACCAGTGCCGGCTCTGTTGAGCAGTTCTTC
TRBJ2-7,TRBV7-6,TRBD2,16,many,CASSLEGLADSYEQYF,TGTGCCAGCAGCCTCGAGGGTCTAGCGGACTCCTACGAGCAGTACTTC
TRBJ2-1,TRBV18,-,15,many,CASSPRQGTYNEQFF,TGTGCCAGCTCACCACGGCAGGGAACCTACAATGAGCAGTTCTTC
TRBJ2-7,TRBV5-1,TRBD1,15,-,CASSLGGQGAYEQYF,TGCGCCAGCAGCTTGGGAGGACAGGGCGCCTACGAGCAGTACTTC
TRBJ2-7,TRBV28,-,13,many,CASSYKSSYEQYF,TGTGCCAGCAGTTACAAGAGCTCCTACGAGCAGTACTTC
TRBJ2-2,TRBV14,TRBD2,16,many,CASSQDLAGATGELFF,TGTGCCAGCAGCCAAGACCTAGCGGGAGCTACCGGGGAGCTGTTTTTT
TRBJ2-3,TRBV11-1,-,15,medium-sized,CASRRTRLPTDTQYF,TGTGCCAGCCGCCGAACCCGCCTTCCCACAGATACGCAGTATTTT
TRBJ2-2,TRBV7-8,TRBD2,19,many,CASTIFPRRTSGNTGELFF,TGTGCCAGCACCATCTTTCCAAGGAGGACTAGCGGGAACACCGGGGAGCTGTTTTTT
TRBJ2-7,TRBV6-5,-,14,many,CASSYKVGPYEQYF,TGTGCCAGCAGTTACAAGGTTGGTCCCTACGAGCAGTACTTC
TRBJ2-5,TRBV28,-,17,-,CASSLLGGSTSNNERFF,TGCGCCAGCAGTTTATTGGGTGGATCCACTAGCAACAATGAGCGGTTCTTC
TRBJ1-2,TRBV28,TRBD1,14,many,CASSSQGQGRRYTF,TGTGCCAGCAGTTCCCAGGGACAGGGTAGGCGCTACACCTTC
TRBJ1-5,TRBV12-3/TRBV12-4,-,13,many,CASSLNSNQPQHF,TGTGCCAGCAGTTTAAATAGCAATCAGCCCCAGCATTTT
TRBJ2-3,TRBV6-5,TRBD1,15,many,CTSSYRTGPTDTQYF,TGTACCAGCAGTTACCGGACAGGGCCCACAGATACGCAGTATTTT
TRBJ1-6,TRBV12-3/TRBV12-4,-,16,many,CASSLGVVREYSPLHF,TGTGCCAGCAGTTTAGGGGTCGTCAGGGAGTATTCACCCCTCCACTTT
TRBJ2-2,TRBV9,TRBD1,16,many,CASSVVGGRGTGELFF,TGTGCCAGCAGCGTAGTAGGGGGCCGGGGCACCGGGGAGCTGTTTTTT
TRBJ2-3,TRBV5-1,TRBD2,16,many,CASSAWTSGRTDTQYF,TGCGCCAGCAGCGCATGGACTAGCGGTCGCACAGATACGCAGTATTTT
TRBJ1-5,TRBV6-1,-,15,many,CASSDQDNSNQPQHF,TGTGCCAGCAGTGATCAAGATAATAGCAATCAGCCCCAGCATTTT
TRBJ2-2,TRBV12-3/TRBV12-4,-,13,-,CASSFRGTGELFF,TGTGCCAGCAGTTTTCGAGGGACCGGGGAGCTGTTTTTT
TRBJ2-5,TRBV6-5,TRBD1,15,many,CASSYQDRVGETQYF,TGTGCCAGCAGTTATCAGGACAGGGTAGGAGAGACCCAGTACTTC
TRBJ2-5,TRBV12-5,-,13,many,CASEFPGEATQYF,TGTGCTAGTGAGTTTCCAGGGGAGGCGACCCAGTACTTC